The clone carrying this TCR beta chain was found a few times. Antigen specificity is unknown. The entry originates in a study of T-cell memory formation after mild COVID-19. Findings of the study overall: Second-wave clones that peaked on day 37 lacked confirmed SARS-CoV-2 specificity. Cross-reactive memory appears to have joined, as suggested by some responding clones showing up in pre-infection memory.

The TCR alpha and TCR beta cDNA libraries, bearing sample barcodes and UMIs, were generated by 5'RACE using constant-segment primers. Using its own MiXCR run on the 5' RACE reads, TCRdb lists one record per CDR3 protein. Seen here are some 48,000 distinct CDR3 sequences, about 12% observed once, and the top ten hold approximately 25%. The sequence derives from a man between 18 and 29 years old who had mild COVID-19 (a few samples of this study predate the infection). Cell type and time point are not known. Specimen: PBMCs or a T cell subset sorted from them (not recorded which).

In nucleotides, the CDR3 is TGTGCCAGCAGTAGCCCGGGACCCAGTCCCCTCTACAATGAGCAGTTCTTC. Its protein is CASSSPGPSPLYNEQFF. The V gene is TRBV6-5, the J gene TRBJ2-1, with D perhaps matching TRBD1 or TRBD2 (5 bases each). The CDR3 has 17 residues. Germline loops: CDR1 MNHEY, CDR2 SVGAGI. V shed 5 bases and J shed 3 bases, with 20 bases lying between them.